This T cell receptor (beta chain) was captured by sequencing in a study of cytomegalovirus exposure and HLA in healthy donors listed by TCRdb under 2017. The study in broad terms: In an earlier analysis of roughly 590 of the donors, 276 Gb of sequence data and some 100 million unique TCR beta sequences from roughly 190 million T cells were reported. An early release that covered roughly 600 HLA-typed donors contained around 300 gigabases of sequencing data and 70 million to 100 million unique TCR sequences. The genetic ancestry cluster associated with self-reported Caucasian donors included about 81% of the roughly 390 genotyped donors. The aim of the study was to test whether cataloging public T cell receptors could identify signatures of past pathogen exposure. Using immunosequencing, the study profiled T cell repertoires from about 620 subjects and related those repertoires to cytomegalovirus serostatus. Along with the approximately 670-subject first cohort, a separate validation cohort of over a hundred different subjects was used. High-throughput TCR immunosequencing, statistical association of individual TCRs with disease status, and machine learning were combined to predict cytomegalovirus infection status. In a later analysis, previously published TCR beta repertoires from several hundred donors were re-analyzed and high-resolution HLA genotyping was added so that TCR occurrence patterns could be studied. Rather than using new phenotypic data, the later analysis identified candidate immune exposures from TCR beta sequences and from how often those sequences occurred across donors. To decide whether each TCR beta V gene segment behaved as functional or pseudogenic, an earlier analysis of some 580 of the donors relied on high-throughput TCR beta sequencing. Alongside the repertoire data, information on donor age, sex, ethnicity and CMV serostatus was compiled. Genome-wide SNP genotypes for about three fifths of the roughly 700 donors were used in a later genetic analysis, which treated that subset as a discovery cohort. All discovery cohort repertoires had been generated on a single sequencing platform. HLA typing included class I and class II loci at four-digit resolution. The number of typed donors differed by locus: roughly 629-640 for A, B, C, DRB1 and DQB1; 522 for DQA1; approximately 600 for DPA1; and roughly 470 for DPB1. Because of strong linkage in the cohort, roughly 5 DR-DQ haplotypes were treated as single units for association and clustering. Among several hundred genotyped donors of the cohort, an average of roughly 230,000 unique TCR beta nucleotide sequences was sequenced per donor, of which roughly 18% were non-productive.

Beyond this particular receptor, the publication reports: A later genetic analysis reported fewer N-insertions in productive TCRs among donors in an Asian-associated ancestry cluster than the approximately 670-donor mean. HLA typing was unavailable for some donors at each locus, so association tests used only the typed subset. In a later analysis, most CMV-associated TCR beta chains were found to appear HLA-restricted, with HLA associations seemingly driven largely by CMV exposure. In a later analysis, HLA-associated TCR beta chains were found to be more clonally expanded and to have lower generation probabilities than equally common non-associated chains. The study listed 164 TCR beta chains as associated with cytomegalovirus. Because the 87-base-pair reads could not distinguish some IMGT-functional V segments, including TRBV6-2 and TRBV6-3, those segments were excluded. In a later analysis, the rate of TCR association differed among HLA loci, with DRB1 alleles having the most associated TCRs and HLA-C alleles having the fewest. The authors suggested that the approach could potentially be extended to other disease states and immunological phenotypes. An association between a missense DCLRE1C variant and V-gene and J-gene trimming of TCR beta chains was found in a later genetic analysis and replicated in an independent cohort. When HLA alleles, especially DR and DQ, strongly co-occurred, TCR associations were difficult to assign to individual alleles. A cluster of highly shared sequence variants was judged likely to be a technical artifact of the sequencing pipeline. This cohort had only TCR beta chains sequenced, and the lack of alpha or paired-chain data limited which features could be detected. Because counts were too low, fewer than 20 rarely observed V segments, including chromosome 9 orphons, were excluded from the earlier analysis of roughly 580 of the donors. In both the original and validation cohorts, the classifier was reported to diagnose cytomegalovirus status with high specificity and sensitivity. In a later analysis, some 17,000 TCR beta sequences were associated with specific HLA alleles at a false discovery rate of 0.05. An earlier analysis of 450 to 750 of the donors showed that most TCR beta V segments appeared in productive rearrangements either about 87% or about 30% of the time, which broadly matched IMGT annotations. For the cohort, immune exposure information was limited to CMV serostatus. The presence/absence analyses assumed that sequencing depth was roughly uniform across donors, and that assumption may not be true. A further reported finding was that TCR beta sequences accurately predicted the HLA-A and HLA-B alleles for most subjects in the first cohort. Most TCR sequences were observed very rarely across donors, whereas some public TCRs were present in many individuals. Several of the top co-occurrence clusters appeared to be linked to parvovirus B19, influenza, CMV and Epstein-Barr virus, according to a later analysis. A few of the identified cytomegalovirus-associated TCR beta chains were confirmed in vitro to be specific for cytomegalovirus antigens. Correlated functional status among segregating V segments might be attributable to linkage disequilibrium, but an unknown experimental factor could not be ruled out.

Relative to germline, V is 0 bases shorter and J is 5 bases shorter, with 16 bases between their ends. From cysteine to phenylalanine, the CDR3 is 16 amino acids long. Only the CDR3 DNA is retained, 48 bases long and in frame from the first base. CDR1 and CDR2 were assigned from the germline V gene as LGHNA and YNFKEQ. For this clone: Its antigen specificity is not known. Base qualities are not at hand, and no much larger clone is one base apart.

The library was prepared using the immunoSEQ multiplex PCR assay. The multiplex PCR relied on a mix of 60 forward primers for TCR Vbeta segments and 13 reverse primers for TCR Jbeta segments. The CDR3 region of rearranged TCR beta genes was amplified from genomic DNA with a multiplex PCR assay. Amplified TCR beta libraries were sequenced as 87-base-pair reads on the Illumina HiSeq System. The study's own analysis went as follows. A later analysis counted some 74 million unique TCR beta chains across the 690 or so repertoires, and 9 million to 14 million of these chains were shared by at least two donors. Raw reads were error-corrected and collapsed into unique sequences with a nearest-neighbor algorithm that merged closely related sequences to remove PCR and sequencing errors. CDR3 sequences were aligned to IMGT reference sequences to assign V, D and J gene segments. For a sequence to be retained, at least a six-nucleotide match to both a V gene segment and a J gene segment was required. Rearrangements were called productive when the CDR3 lacked stop codons and stayed in frame with V and J; all others were non-productive. CDR3 was defined according to IMGT convention as the region running from the second conserved V-encoded cysteine to the conserved J-encoded phenylalanine. The earlier analysis of more than 450 of the donors excluded sequences that lacked an unambiguous match to a single V gene segment. In an earlier analysis of 500 to 750 of the donors, V segments were called functional above 56.7% productive rearrangements and were called segregating when the between-donor standard deviation exceeded 5%. A statistical classification framework was built to diagnose cytomegalovirus status from the catalog of TCR beta chain sequences. A later analysis assigned V and J genes by comparing TCR nucleotide sequences with IMGT/GENE-DB human TR gene sequences. A later analysis assigned CDR3 sequences and most-parsimonious VDJ recombination scenarios with the TCRdist pipeline. In a later analysis, every TCR beta chain was defined by the combination of its CDR3 amino acid sequence and its V-gene family, and reads without a unique V-gene family were dropped. In a later analysis, 500 to 650 highly shared, low-generation-probability nucleotide sequences were removed to address suspected cross-contamination and a sequencing artifact. For each public chain, a later analysis derived a clonal expansion index from normalized ranks of inferred template counts within each repertoire. In a later analysis, generation probabilities were computed using a VDJ recombination model fitted to out-of-frame rearrangements, and the results were checked against IGoR. A later analysis scored TCR-TCR, TCR-HLA and TCR-CMV co-occurrence with hypergeometric tests, applying a repertoire-size bias correction to TCR pairs. To estimate false discovery rates, a later analysis permuted the HLA or CMV assignments 20 times. In a later analysis, co-occurring TCRs were grouped with DBSCAN, and TCRdist sequence similarity was added when clustering was performed within HLA-allele-positive subsets. For co-occurrence clustering, repertoires with fewer than 30,000 or more than 120,000 public chains were excluded, along with a handful of repertoires with anomalous nucleotide sharing. TCRdb mirrors the immuneACCESS table, restricted to in-frame sequences. Some clones are absent from its copies; in checked studies, under half trace to an unresolved V gene, and the reason for the others is unknown. The V and J calls and clone size come from that table; D and trimming were worked out from the DNA. Here the sample has about 200,000 clones; around 83% occur a single time. The ten largest clonotypes hold 1.1% to 1.5% of the sample.

The cohort was made up of under 800 healthy bone marrow donors. At the time of sampling, all cohort members were nominally healthy, though unrecorded immune exposures were likely present. The donor tested CMV seronegative, placing the donor among the roughly 400 seronegative members of the cohort. Every donor gave a peripheral blood sample, and the peripheral blood mononuclear cells from that sample were used for TCR beta sequencing. Genomic DNA extraction from the blood cell samples was performed with the Qiagen DNeasy Blood Extraction Kit. The clonotype was recovered from a girl aged 5 to 17 in good health and CMV-seronegative. Recombination joined TRBV4-2 with TRBJ1-2, with the D gene uncertain. The sequencing input was PBMCs. The CDR3 region: CASSQDKYSATYGYTF. The DNA sequence is TGTGCCAGCAGCCAAGATAAGTACAGTGCAACGTATGGCTACACCTTC.